A selection of T cell receptor beta chains follows, all from one sample in a study of OX40 agonist ivuxolimab in advanced cancers. Clones were sequenced by immunoSEQ multiplex PCR, and TCRdb holds only the in-frame ones, with some missing. The data contain roughly 50,000 clones, about 81% of them singletons. Here the sequenced sample was CD4+ or CD8+ T cells sorted from blood, taken in a trial of the OX40 agonist ivuxolimab. These receptors were collected from an adult with an advanced solid tumor such as melanoma, head and neck, liver or kidney cancer. Both conserved end residues are part of each CDR3. D genes are given only for firm matches. The size of a clone is reported for some rows only, either as once, few or many, or as a class for expanded clones.

cdr3_aa cdr3_nt j_call d_call clone_size v_call
CASSQRQGNEQYF TGTGCCAGCAGTCAAAGACAGGGAAACGAGCAGTACTTC TRBJ2-7 TRBD1 - TRBV6-5
CASSLAGAYNEQFF TGTGCCAGCAGCCTAGCGGGGGCCTACAATGAGCAGTTCTTC TRBJ2-1 TRBD2 - TRBV7-9
CSVERGEETGELFF TGCAGCGTGGAGAGGGGAGAAGAAACCGGGGAGCTGTTTTTT TRBJ2-2 - - TRBV29-1
CASSYGGQAGNTIYF TGTGCCAGCAGTTACGGTGGGCAGGCTGGAAACACCATATATTTT TRBJ1-3 - - TRBV6-5
CASSSWTSGNEQYF TGTGCCAGCAGCTCCTGGACTAGCGGGAACGAGCAGTACTTC TRBJ2-7 TRBD2 - TRBV11-3
CSGMLETQYF TGCAGCGGCATGCTAGAGACCCAGTACTTC TRBJ2-5 - - TRBV29-1
CASSSLAGGQGYSNQPQHF TGTGCCAGCAGCTCCTTGGCAGGGGGACAGGGGTATAGCAATCAGCCCCAGCATTTT TRBJ1-5 TRBD1 - TRBV27
CASSLFGTSSYEQYF TGTGCCAGCAGTTTATTTGGGACTAGCTCCTACGAGCAGTACTTC TRBJ2-7 TRBD2 - TRBV28
CASSLAGSYEQYF TGTGCCAGCAGCTTGGCCGGGTCCTACGAGCAGTACTTC TRBJ2-7 - few TRBV5-5
CASSNTPGGYQLASPLHF TGCGCCAGCAGCAACACGCCGGGGGGGTACCAGCTCGCTTCACCCCTCCACTTT TRBJ1-6 - once TRBV5-1
CASSSDTGNTIYF TGTGCCAGCAGCTCGGACACGGGAAACACCATATATTTT TRBJ1-3 - - TRBV7-2
CASSLLAGGDTQYF TGTGCCAGCAGCCTTCTAGCGGGAGGAGATACGCAGTATTTT TRBJ2-3 TRBD2 - TRBV5-6
CASRRLASSTDTQYF TGTGCCAGTAGACGACTAGCGTCTAGCACAGATACGCAGTATTTT TRBJ2-3 TRBD2 - TRBV19
CASSQVAGTNTEAFF TGCGCCAGCAGCCAAGTGGCAGGAACGAACACTGAAGCTTTCTTT TRBJ1-1 - once TRBV4-1
CASSSGTSGGVSEYF TGTGCCAGCAGTTCCGGGACTAGCGGGGGGGTATCGGAGTACTTC TRBJ2-7 TRBD2 - TRBV6-5
CSVEAPGEETQYF TGCAGCGTTGAAGCCCCGGGAGAAGAGACCCAGTACTTC TRBJ2-5 - - TRBV29-1
CASSYGFQETQYF TGTGCCAGCAGTTACGGCTTTCAAGAGACCCAGTACTTC TRBJ2-5 - - TRBV6-9
CAWNRGQFSGNTIYF TGTGCCTGGAACCGGGGACAGTTCTCTGGAAACACCATATATTTT TRBJ1-3 TRBD1 - TRBV30
CASSELSASNEQFF TGTGCCAGCAGTGAATTGTCGGCTAGCAATGAGCAGTTCTTC TRBJ2-1 - once TRBV6-1
CASSPRTDPSTDTQYF TGTGCCAGCTCACCACGGACGGACCCTAGCACAGATACGCAGTATTTT TRBJ2-3 - - TRBV18
CASSDWGNQETQYF TGCGCCAGCAGCGATTGGGGGAACCAAGAGACCCAGTACTTC TRBJ2-5 - - TRBV5-1
CAWSVAGPIYF TGTGCCTGGAGTGTGGCAGGCCCCATATATTTT TRBJ1-3 - - TRBV30
CASSQDAKNTEAFF TGTGCCAGCTCACAGGACGCGAAGAACACTGAAGCTTTCTTT TRBJ1-1 - - TRBV18
CASSIVFARTEAFF TGTGCCAGTAGTATAGTTTTCGCTAGGACTGAAGCTTTCTTT TRBJ1-1 - - TRBV19
CASSLFEGRAFF TGTGCCAGCAGCCTTTTTGAGGGTAGAGCTTTCTTT TRBJ1-1 - - TRBV11-2
CAGSLDRGFTGELFF TGTGCCGGCTCTTTGGACAGGGGGTTCACCGGGGAGCTGTTTTTT TRBJ2-2 TRBD1 - TRBV6-1
CASSVVSNTIYF TGTGCCAGCAGCGTAGTATCGAACACCATATATTTT TRBJ1-3 - - TRBV9
CASSPFPNPSSNQPQHF TGTGCCAGCTCACCATTTCCGAACCCGAGTAGCAATCAGCCCCAGCATTTT TRBJ1-5 - - TRBV18
CASSLAATDRGEAFF TGCGCCAGCAGCTTGGCCGCCACGGACAGGGGTGAAGCTTTCTTT TRBJ1-1 TRBD1 - TRBV5-1
CATSRVAQQDTDEQYF TGTGCCACCAGCAGAGTTGCGCAACAGGATACGGACGAGCAGTACTTC TRBJ2-7 - - TRBV15
CASSSSGRANEQFF TGTGCCAGCAGCTCTAGCGGGAGGGCGAATGAGCAGTTCTTC TRBJ2-1 TRBD2 - TRBV9